This T cell receptor (beta chain) appears in the sequencing data of a study of breast tumors, draining lymph nodes, adjacent tissues. Regarding the study as a whole: Tumors had less TCR diversity than lymph nodes, more than nontumor tissue.

TCRdb recomputed calls from the multiplex PCR reads with MiXCR, one row per CDR3 protein. The repertoire holds 50,000 to 75,000 distinct CDR3 sequences, with approximately 62% as singletons. Details on this clonotype: Its antigen is currently unknown.

The source material was breast tumor tissue. The source is a female donor with breast cancer. Some clones in this sample may be carry-over from other donors' samples.

In DNA, the CDR3 is TGTGCCAGCAGCCAGTCCGCCAACGTCCTGACTTTC. It encodes CASSQSANVLTF. This rearrangement joins TRBV3-1 to TRBJ2-6; the D is unclear. Germline V gives CDR1 LGHDT, CDR2 YNNKEL (reference sequence). The CDR3 extends over 12 amino acids. Trimming pared 3 bases from V and 7 bases from J, leaving 4 bases between. Full variable domain (rest looked up from reference TRBV3-1 and TRBJ2-6): DTAVSQTPKYLVTQMGNDKSIKCEQNLGHDTMYWYKQDSKKFLKIMFSYNNKELIINETVPNRFSPKSPDKAHLNLHINSLELGDSAVYFCASSQSANVLTFGAGSRLTVL.